This passage covers 13 T cell receptor beta chains from one sample sequenced in a study of blood T cell repertoires in COVID-19. Profiled with immunoSEQ multiplex PCR; TCRdb holds only in-frame clones, not every one. The sample contains about 200,000 clones, around 90% of which appear only once. The sample was peripheral blood. All receptors derive from a man aged 55 to 70 with active or convalescent COVID-19.

The chain joins TRBV5-1 to TRBJ2-2, with 10 nucleotides matching TRBD1. The CDR3 sequence is 14 residues long. Trimming removed 3 bases from V and 6 bases from J; junction bases left unmatched: 2. Germline V gives CDR1 SGHRS, CDR2 YFSETQ. Here the CDR3 reads CASSWGTGAGELFF. The CDR3, as DNA: TGCGCCAGCAGCTGGGGGACAGGGGCCGGGGAGCTGTTTTTT.

This clone was counted a single time. The rearrangement links TRBV12-3 or TRBV12-4 to TRBJ2-1; a possible D gene is TRBD1 (5 bases). Trimming took off 3 bases at V and 4 bases at J, with 7 bases between the two ends. This CDR3 comprises 13 residues. CDR3 coding DNA: TGTGCCAGCAGTTTTAGACAGTACAATGAGCAGTTCTTC. Translated: CASSFRQYNEQFF.

The chain couples TRBV7-9 to TRBJ1-6, with unresolved D. Trimming cost V 8 bases and J 9 bases, with 11 bases left between them. This CDR3 spans 12 amino acids. The germline V gene has CDR1 SEHNR and CDR2 FQNEAQ (reference sequence). The CDR3: CASSPDFSPLHF. CDR3 in DNA: TGTGCCAGCTCGCCAGACTTTTCACCCCTCCACTTT.

This chain connects TRBV5-6 to TRBJ1-3; D is ambiguous. CDR1 SGHDT and CDR2 YYEEEE come from the germline V gene. The CDR3 is made up of 14 amino acids. The V end lost 2 bases, the J end lost 0 bases, and 6 bases lay between the germline ends. The CDR3: CASSFWSSGNTIYF. DNA of the CDR3: TGTGCCAGCAGCTTTTGGAGCTCTGGAAACACCATATATTTT.

Notes on this clone: Other DNA sequences in the same sample also yield this CDR3. The rearrangement links TRBV15 to TRBJ1-5; the D is unclear. The CDR3 covers 14 residues. V lost 0 bases and J lost 3, with 6 bases in between. Germline CDR1 reads LNHNV; CDR2 reads YYDKDF (reference sequence). The CDR3 protein is CATSRDYNNQPQHF. The CDR3 nucleotides are TGTGCCACCAGCAGAGATTACAACAATCAGCCCCAGCATTTT.

This chain links TRBV7-2 with TRBJ2-3; 8 bases line up with TRBD1. This CDR3 has 14 residues. Germline CDR1 reads SGHTA; CDR2 reads FQGNSA. The junction had 7 bases not matched to a gene; V was cut back by 5 bases and J by 6 bases. The CDR3 spells CASSRTGGKDTQYF. In nucleotides, the CDR3 is TGTGCCAGCAGCCGCACAGGGGGAAAGGATACGCAGTATTTT.

This chain uses TRBV28 with TRBJ2-3; D gene unclear. Germline CDR1 is MDHEN and CDR2 is SYDVKM. The CDR3 extends over 11 amino acids. Between the trimmed V and J ends, which lost 9 bases and 0 bases, there was a span of 4 bases. The DNA of the CDR3 is TGTGCCAGGCGGAGCACAGATACGCAGTATTTT. It encodes CARRSTDTQYF.

V and J are TRBV7-2 and TRBJ2-7; 7 nucleotides match TRBD1. Germline CDR1 is SGHTA and CDR2 is FQGNSA. CDR3 size: 14 residues. The ends lost 1 base at V and 2 bases at J; junction bases unmatched: 2. CDR3 amino acids: CASSLGGTAYEQYF. The CDR3 bases are TGTGCCAGCAGCTTAGGTGGGACAGCCTACGAGCAGTACTTC. Combining the CDR3 with reference TRBV7-2 and TRBJ2-7 gives the whole variable domain GAGVSQSPSNKVTEKGKDVELRCDPISGHTALYWYRQSLGQGLEFLIYFQGNSAPDKSGLPSDRFSAERTGGSVSTLTIQRTQQEDSAVYLCASSLGGTAYEQYFGPGTRLTVT.

The chain links TRBV4-2 to TRBJ1-2; 7 positions match TRBD1. With 6 bases clipped from V and 1 base from J, the junction kept 5 bases outside the gene matches. The CDR3 sequence is 14 residues long. In germline, CDR1 is LGHNA, CDR2 YNFKEQ. CDR3 sequence (DNA): TGTGCCAGCAGTCCGGGACAGATTAACTATGGCTACACCTTC. Its protein is CASSPGQINYGYTF.

The chain employs TRBV5-4 and TRBJ2-7; 8 bases map to TRBD2. The CDR3 spans 15 residues. V lost 1 base, J lost 0 bases, and 3 bases stayed unmatched. Germline CDR1 and CDR2: SGHNT and YYREEE (reference sequence). The CDR3 here is CASSLRGGSSYEQYF. DNA of the CDR3: TGTGCCAGCAGCTTGCGGGGGGGTAGCTCCTACGAGCAGTACTTC.

The chain links TRBV2 to TRBJ1-2; 10 bases align to TRBD1. This CDR3 is built from 14 residues. The V gene end was trimmed by 5 bases and the J gene end by 4 bases; junction bases not matched to a gene: 4. Germline V lookup: CDR1 SNHLY, CDR2 FYNNEI. CDR3 sequence reads: CASSSTGGGYGYTF. The CDR3 DNA reads TGTGCCAGCAGTTCGACAGGGGGCGGCTATGGCTACACCTTC. The whole variable domain, filled in from reference TRBV2 and TRBJ1-2, reads EPEVTQTPSHQVTQMGQEVILRCVPISNHLYFYWYRQILGQKVEFLVSFYNNEISEKSEIFDDQFSVERPDGSNFTLKIRSTKLEDSAMYFCASSSTGGGYGYTFGSGTRLTVV.

This chain links TRBV7-3 with TRBJ2-3; the D gene is possibly TRBD1 (6 bases). The CDR3 runs to 15 residues. Trimming removed 5 bases at V and 3 bases at J, with 15 bases between. Germline-derived CDR1 and CDR2 are SGHTA and FQGTGA. For the CDR3, the DNA is TGTGCCAGCAGCCCGGGGACATCAAGAACAGATACGCAGTATTTT. Residues: CASSPGTSRTDTQYF.

This clone was counted a few times. This sequence joins TRBV5-1 and TRBJ2-2; 7 nucleotides agree with TRBD1. CDR1 and CDR2 (germline): SGHRS, YFSETQ. The trim removed 7 bases at V and 1 base at J, leaving 7 bases unmatched. This CDR3 has 15 amino acids. The CDR3 protein is CASRQGQLNTGELFF. CDR3 DNA: TGCGCCAGCCGACAGGGTCAGCTGAACACCGGGGAGCTGTTTTTT.